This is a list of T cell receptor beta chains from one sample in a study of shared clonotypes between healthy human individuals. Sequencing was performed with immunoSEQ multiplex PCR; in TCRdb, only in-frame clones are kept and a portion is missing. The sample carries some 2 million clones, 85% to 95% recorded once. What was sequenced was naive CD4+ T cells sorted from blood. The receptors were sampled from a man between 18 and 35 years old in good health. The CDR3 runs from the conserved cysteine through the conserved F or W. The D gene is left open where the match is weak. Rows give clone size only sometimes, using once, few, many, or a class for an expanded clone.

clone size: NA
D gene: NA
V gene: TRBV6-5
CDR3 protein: CASSYFAGGTEAFF

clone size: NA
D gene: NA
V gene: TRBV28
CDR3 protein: CASSSPPGGYTF

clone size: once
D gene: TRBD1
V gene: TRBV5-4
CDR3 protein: CASKRQGYEQYF

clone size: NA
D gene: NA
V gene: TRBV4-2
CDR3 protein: CASSQERTEAKNIQYF

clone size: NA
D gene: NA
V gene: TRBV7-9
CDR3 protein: CASSLQPATNEKLFF

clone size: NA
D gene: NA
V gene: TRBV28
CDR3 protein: CASSSTADYGYTF

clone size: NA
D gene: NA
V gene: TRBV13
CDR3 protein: CASSYDRFSSGNTIYF

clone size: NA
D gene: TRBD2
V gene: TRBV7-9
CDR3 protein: CASSRTSGDEQFF

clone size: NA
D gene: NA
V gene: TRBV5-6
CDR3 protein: CASSLGAGQETQYF

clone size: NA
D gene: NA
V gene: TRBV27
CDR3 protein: CASSVRDYTYEQYF

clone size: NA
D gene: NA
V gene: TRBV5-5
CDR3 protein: CASSAGVTGELFF

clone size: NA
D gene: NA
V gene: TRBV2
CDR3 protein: CASSKRGGPRSEQFF

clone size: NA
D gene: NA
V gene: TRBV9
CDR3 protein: CASSSRSGLGEKLFF

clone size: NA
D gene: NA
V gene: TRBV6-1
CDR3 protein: CASSPEGREAFF

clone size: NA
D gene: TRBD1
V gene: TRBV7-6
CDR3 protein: CASSRDRVGYEQYF

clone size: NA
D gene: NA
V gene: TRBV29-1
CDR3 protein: CSVTSSYEQYF

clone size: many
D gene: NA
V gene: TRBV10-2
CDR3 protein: CASREDWLGSYGYTF

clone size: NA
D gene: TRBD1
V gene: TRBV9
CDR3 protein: CASSPRGQGIYEAFF

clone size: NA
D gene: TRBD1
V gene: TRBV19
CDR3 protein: CASTDRGHYRAFF

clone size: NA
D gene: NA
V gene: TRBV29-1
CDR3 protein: CSVEWGASTGELFF

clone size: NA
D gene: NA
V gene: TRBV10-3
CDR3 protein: CAISESWTASSYEQYF

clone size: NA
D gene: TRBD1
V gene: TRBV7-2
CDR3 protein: CASSYWGQGDTGELFF

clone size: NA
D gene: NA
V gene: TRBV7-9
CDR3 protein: CASSPLYLWDSPLHF

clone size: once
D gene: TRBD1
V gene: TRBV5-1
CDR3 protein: CASSNRQGQGTDTQYF

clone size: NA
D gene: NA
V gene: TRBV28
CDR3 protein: CASSPRMEQYF

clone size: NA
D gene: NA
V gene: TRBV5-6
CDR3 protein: CASSLVSEAFF

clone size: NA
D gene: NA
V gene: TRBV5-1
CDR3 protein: CASSLAGGRGTEAFF

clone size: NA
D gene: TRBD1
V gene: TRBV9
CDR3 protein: CASSERTGGNSPLHF

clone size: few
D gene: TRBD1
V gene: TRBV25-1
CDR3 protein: CASSEDRGYGYTF

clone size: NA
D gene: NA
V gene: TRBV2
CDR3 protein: CASSEDPRYYEQYF

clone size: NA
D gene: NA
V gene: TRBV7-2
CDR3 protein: CASSPQGRYNSPLHF

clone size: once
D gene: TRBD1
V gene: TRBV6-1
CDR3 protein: CASSSGQGAGYEQYF

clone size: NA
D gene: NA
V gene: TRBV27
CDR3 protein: CASSMGRTNTGELFF

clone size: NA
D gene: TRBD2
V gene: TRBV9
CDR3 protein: CASSASGASSYNEQFF

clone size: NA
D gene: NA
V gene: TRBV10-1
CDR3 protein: CASSDSPVQKAPGANVLTF